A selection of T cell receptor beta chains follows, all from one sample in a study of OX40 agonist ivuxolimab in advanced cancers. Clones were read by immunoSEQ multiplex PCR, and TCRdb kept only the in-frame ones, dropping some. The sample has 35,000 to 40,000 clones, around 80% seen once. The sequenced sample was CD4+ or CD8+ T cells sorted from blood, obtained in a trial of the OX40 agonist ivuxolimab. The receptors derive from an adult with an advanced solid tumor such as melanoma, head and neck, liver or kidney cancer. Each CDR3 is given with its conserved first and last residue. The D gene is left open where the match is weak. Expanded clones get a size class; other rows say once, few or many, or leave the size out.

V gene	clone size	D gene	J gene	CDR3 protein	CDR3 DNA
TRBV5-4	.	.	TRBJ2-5	CASSPATGWQETQYF	TGTGCCAGCAGCCCCGCCACAGGTTGGCAAGAGACCCAGTACTTC
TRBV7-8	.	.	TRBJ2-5	CASSRSMETQYF	TGTGCCAGCAGCCGTAGCATGGAGACCCAGTACTTC
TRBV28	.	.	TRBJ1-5	CASSFYRVDGNQPQHF	TGTGCCAGCAGTTTCTACAGGGTGGACGGCAATCAGCCCCAGCATTTT
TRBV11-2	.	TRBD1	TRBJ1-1	CASSARQGGNTEAFF	TGTGCCAGCAGCGCCCGACAGGGAGGGAACACTGAAGCTTTCTTT
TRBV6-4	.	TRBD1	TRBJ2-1	CASSPTLQGALQFF	TGTGCCAGCAGTCCCACGCTACAGGGGGCTCTGCAGTTCTTC
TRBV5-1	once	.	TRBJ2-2	CASSFKKAGLNTGELFF	TGCGCCAGCAGTTTTAAAAAGGCAGGATTGAACACCGGGGAGCTGTTTTTT
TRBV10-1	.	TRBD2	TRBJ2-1	CASSEWASGFYNEQFF	TGCGCCAGCAGTGAGTGGGCTAGCGGGTTTTACAATGAGCAGTTCTTC
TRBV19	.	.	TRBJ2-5	CASSIAEGLQETQYF	TGTGCCAGTAGTATAGCGGAGGGGCTACAAGAGACCCAGTACTTC
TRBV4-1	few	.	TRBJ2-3	CASSLYLMQKNTDTQYF	TGCGCCAGCAGCCTATATCTGATGCAAAAAAACACAGATACGCAGTATTTT
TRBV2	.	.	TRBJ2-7	CASMRDLSYEQYF	TGTGCCAGCATGCGCGACTTATCCTACGAGCAGTACTTC
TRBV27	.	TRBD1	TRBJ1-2	CASSAQGAARSNYGYTF	TGTGCCAGCAGTGCACAGGGGGCCGCCCGTTCTAACTATGGCTACACCTTC
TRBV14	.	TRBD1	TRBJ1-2	CASSQGRQGEGYTF	TGTGCCAGCAGCCAGGGGAGACAGGGCGAAGGCTACACCTTC
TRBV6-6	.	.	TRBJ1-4	CASSPGGEKLFF	TGTGCCAGCAGTCCAGGCGGTGAAAAACTGTTTTTT
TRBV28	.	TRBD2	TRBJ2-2	CASSFSGRSNTGELFF	TGTGCCAGCAGTTTTAGCGGGAGATCGAACACCGGGGAGCTGTTTTTT
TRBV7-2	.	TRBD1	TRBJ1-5	CASSLQGGLVQPQHF	TGTGCCAGCAGCTTACAGGGGGGCCTCGTTCAGCCCCAGCATTTT
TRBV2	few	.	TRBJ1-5	CASSVAPPTQHF	TGTGCCAGCAGTGTTGCTCCTCCGACCCAGCATTTT
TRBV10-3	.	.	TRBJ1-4	CATRAGGATNEKLFF	TGTGCCACGCGGGCGGGGGGTGCCACTAATGAAAAACTGTTTTTT
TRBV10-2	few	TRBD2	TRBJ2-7	CASSEGGLTSGAPSYEQYF	TGCGCCAGCAGTGAGGGGGGTTTGACTAGCGGGGCGCCATCCTACGAGCAGTACTTC
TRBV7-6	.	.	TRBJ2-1	CASSLMASENNEQFF	TGTGCCAGCAGCTTAATGGCTAGCGAGAACAATGAGCAGTTCTTC
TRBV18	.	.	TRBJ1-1	CASSPPSSNTEAFF	TGTGCCAGCTCACCACCTTCCAGCAACACTGAAGCTTTCTTT
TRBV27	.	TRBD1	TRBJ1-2	CASSLRVRGQGYTF	TGTGCCAGCAGTCTCCGGGTCAGGGGGCAAGGCTACACCTTC
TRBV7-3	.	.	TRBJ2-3	CASSLFGDTQYF	TGTGCCAGCAGCTTATTCGGCGATACGCAGTATTTT
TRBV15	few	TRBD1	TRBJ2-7	CATSRDRGGQGNNEQYF	TGTGCCACCAGCAGAGACCGAGGGGGACAGGGTAACAACGAGCAGTACTTC
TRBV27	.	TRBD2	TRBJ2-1	CASSSLAGGGEQFF	TGTGCCAGCAGCTCCCTGGCGGGGGGCGGTGAGCAGTTCTTC
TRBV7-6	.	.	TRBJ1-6	CASRYSAGTQSPLHF	TGTGCCAGCAGATATAGCGCAGGAACGCAGTCACCCCTCCACTTT
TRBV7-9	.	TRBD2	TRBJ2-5	CASGLAGGETQYF	TGTGCCAGCGGACTAGCGGGGGGAGAGACCCAGTACTTC
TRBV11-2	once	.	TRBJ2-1	CASSPGRGGPTYNEQFF	TGTGCCAGCAGCCCGGGGAGGGGGGGCCCCACCTACAATGAGCAGTTCTTC
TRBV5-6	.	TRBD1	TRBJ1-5	CASSIGTGRRNQPQHF	TGTGCCAGCAGCATCGGGACAGGGAGGCGCAATCAGCCCCAGCATTTT
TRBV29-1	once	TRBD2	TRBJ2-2	CSVSWRGKTGELFF	TGCAGCGTTAGTTGGCGGGGGAAGACCGGGGAGCTGTTTTTT
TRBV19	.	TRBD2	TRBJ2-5	CASSTGLGSGETQYF	TGTGCCAGTAGTACGGGACTAGGAAGTGGCGAGACCCAGTACTTC
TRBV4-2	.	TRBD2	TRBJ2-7	CASSQAGTISSYEQYF	TGTGCCAGCAGCCAGGCCGGGACTATCTCTTCCTACGAGCAGTACTTC
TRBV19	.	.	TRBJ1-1	CASSPGGGYLNTEAFF	TGTGCCAGTAGTCCCGGGGGGGGTTACCTGAACACTGAAGCTTTCTTT
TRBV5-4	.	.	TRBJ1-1	CASSLDPGAVGTEAFF	TGTGCCAGCAGCTTGGATCCGGGGGCGGTCGGCACTGAAGCTTTCTTT
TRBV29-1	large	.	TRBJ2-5	CSVEDARGRQETQYF	TGCAGCGTTGAAGATGCGAGGGGCAGGCAAGAGACCCAGTACTTC
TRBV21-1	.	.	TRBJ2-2	CASSGSGTGSGELFF	TGTGCCAGCAGCGGATCCGGGACAGGGTCCGGGGAGCTGTTTTTT
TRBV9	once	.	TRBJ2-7	CASGTAYEQYF	TGTGCCAGCGGTACAGCCTACGAGCAGTACTTC
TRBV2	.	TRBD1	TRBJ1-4	CASRATGTGNEKLFF	TGTGCCAGCAGGGCAACCGGGACAGGGAATGAAAAACTGTTTTTT
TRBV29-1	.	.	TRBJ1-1	CSVRDRGNTEAFF	TGCAGCGTTCGAGACCGGGGGAACACTGAAGCTTTCTTT
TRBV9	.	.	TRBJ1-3	CASSVDFPGNTIYF	TGTGCCAGCAGCGTAGATTTCCCCGGAAACACCATATATTTT
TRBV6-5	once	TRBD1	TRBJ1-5	CASRTQGTGRQPQHF	TGTGCCAGCAGAACCCAGGGGACAGGGAGGCAGCCCCAGCATTTT